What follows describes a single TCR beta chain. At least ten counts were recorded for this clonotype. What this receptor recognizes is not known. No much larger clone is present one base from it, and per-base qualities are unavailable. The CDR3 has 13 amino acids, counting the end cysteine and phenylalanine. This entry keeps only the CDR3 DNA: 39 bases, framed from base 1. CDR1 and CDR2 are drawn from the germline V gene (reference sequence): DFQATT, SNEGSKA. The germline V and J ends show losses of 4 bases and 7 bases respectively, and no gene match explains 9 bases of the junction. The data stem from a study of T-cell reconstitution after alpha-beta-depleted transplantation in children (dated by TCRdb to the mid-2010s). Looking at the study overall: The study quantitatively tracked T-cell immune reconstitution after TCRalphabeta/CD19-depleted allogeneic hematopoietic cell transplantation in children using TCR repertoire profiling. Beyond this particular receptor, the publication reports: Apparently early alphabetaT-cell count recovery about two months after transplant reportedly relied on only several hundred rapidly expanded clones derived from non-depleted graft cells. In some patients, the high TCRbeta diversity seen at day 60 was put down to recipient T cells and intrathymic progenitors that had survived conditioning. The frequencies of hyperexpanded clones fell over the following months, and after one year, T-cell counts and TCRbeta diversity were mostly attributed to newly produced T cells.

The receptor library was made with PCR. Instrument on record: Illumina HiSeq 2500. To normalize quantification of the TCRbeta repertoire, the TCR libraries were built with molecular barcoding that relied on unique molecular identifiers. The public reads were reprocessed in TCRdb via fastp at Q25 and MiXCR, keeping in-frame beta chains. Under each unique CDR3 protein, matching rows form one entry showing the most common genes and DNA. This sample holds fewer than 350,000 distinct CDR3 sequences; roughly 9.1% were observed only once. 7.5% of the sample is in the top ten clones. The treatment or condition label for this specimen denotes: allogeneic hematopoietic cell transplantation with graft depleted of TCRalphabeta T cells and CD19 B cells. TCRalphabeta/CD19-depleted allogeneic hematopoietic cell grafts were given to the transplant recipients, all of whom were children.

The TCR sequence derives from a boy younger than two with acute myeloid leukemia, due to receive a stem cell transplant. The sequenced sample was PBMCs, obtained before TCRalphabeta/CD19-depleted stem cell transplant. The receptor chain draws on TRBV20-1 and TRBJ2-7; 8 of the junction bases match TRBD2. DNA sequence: TGCAGTGCTAATCCTCGACTAGCGCAAGAGCAGTACTTC. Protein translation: CSANPRLAQEQYF.